This T cell receptor beta chain was identified during a study of T cells in Graves' hyperthyroidism and ophthalmopathy. RNA transcripts yielded amplified TCR beta CDR3 regions. The HTBI primer set served for first-round RT-PCR of the TCR CDR3. TCRdb re-called the multiplex PCR reads with MiXCR, one entry per CDR3 protein. The table records fewer than 900,000 distinct CDR3 sequences, approximately 18% of them present only once. The CDR3 is made up of 12 amino acids. CDR1 SQVTM and CDR2 ANQGSEA come from the germline V gene. Trimming stripped 5 bases from V and 1 base from J, with 8 bases between. Sample: blood. The receptor's source is a woman aged 45-65 years with Graves' hyperthyroidism that later progressed to Graves' ophthalmopathy. The chain links TRBV29-1 to TRBJ2-5; D is possibly TRBD1 (6 bases). CDR3 DNA: TGCAGCGTTCGACAGGTCCAAGAGACCCAGTACTTC. It specifies CSVRQVQETQYF.